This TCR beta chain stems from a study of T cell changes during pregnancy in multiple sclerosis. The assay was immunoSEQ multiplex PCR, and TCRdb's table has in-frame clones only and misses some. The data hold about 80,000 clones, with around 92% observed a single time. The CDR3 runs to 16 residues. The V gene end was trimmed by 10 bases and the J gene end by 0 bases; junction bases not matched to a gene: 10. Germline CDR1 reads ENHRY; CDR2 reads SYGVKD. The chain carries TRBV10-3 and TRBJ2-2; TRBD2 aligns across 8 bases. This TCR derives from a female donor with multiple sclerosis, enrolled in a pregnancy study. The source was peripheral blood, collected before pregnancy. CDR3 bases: TGTGCCACCGCGATAGGCGGGGGGTCGAACACCGGGGAGCTGTTTTTT. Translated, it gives CATAIGGGSNTGELFF.